This TCR beta chain originates from a study of blood T cell repertoires in COVID-19. On the study more broadly: Samples representing acute and convalescent COVID-19 were sourced from the United States, Italy and Spain.

J was trimmed by 2 bases and V by 5 bases; bases with no gene match: 10. Germline CDR1 reads KGHDR; CDR2 reads SFDVKD. The CDR3 length is 18 residues. The study drew participants aged about 18 to 89 years from some 23 US areas. Recovered status in Cohort 3 required two negative PCRs, clearance, or symptom resolution. Repertoires were generated with immunoSEQ multiplex PCR, while TCRdb's copy carries only in-frame clones and drops some. The repertoire holds almost 500,000 clones, 88% seen once, with around 8% in the top ten. The sample was PBMCs or T cells enriched from blood (not recorded which). This receptor was taken from an older woman who had recovered from COVID-19. The rearrangement uses TRBV24-1 and TRBJ2-1, with 11 bases aligning to TRBD2. This CDR3 reads CATSGASGGWAPYNEQFF. For the CDR3, the DNA is TGTGCCACCAGTGGAGCTAGCGGGGGGTGGGCACCCTACAATGAGCAGTTCTTC.